These 9 T cell receptor beta chains share one sample of origin, sequenced in a study of CD8 T cells in ankylosing spondylitis. Using its own MiXCR run on the 5' RACE reads, TCRdb lists one record per CDR3 protein. The sample has 300,000 to 350,000 distinct CDR3 sequences, roughly 20% seen once. Sequenced input: blood, either unsorted or a sorted T cell fraction (not recorded which). Source of these receptors: a female donor with ankylosing spondylitis or in good health (not recorded which).

This clonotype appeared a single time. The chain joins TRBV19 to TRBJ2-1, with D possibly being TRBD2 (5 bases). This CDR3 has 12 residues. Trimming stripped 5 bases from V and 12 bases from J, with 14 bases between. CDR1 and CDR2 (germline): LNHDA, SQIVND (reference sequence). The CDR3 loop is CASSWASFGQFF. The CDR3 coding sequence is TGTGCCAGTAGTTGGGCTAGCTTTGGGCAGTTCTTC.

This clonotype was found a few times. The chain joins TRBV7-8 to TRBJ2-1; 7 positions agree with TRBD1. The CDR3 is 15 residues long. Trimming at V came to 3 bases and at J to 5 bases, leaving 7 bases not matched to a gene. Germline CDR1 SGHVS, CDR2 FQNEAQ. The CDR3 bases are TGTGCCAGCAGCTTTATTGGGACAGAAGACAATGAGCAGTTCTTC. This encodes CASSFIGTEDNEQFF.

Comment on this clonotype: Germline and junction disagree at one end, which may indicate a read error. The chain employs TRBV28 and TRBJ1-2, with no clear D. Germline V gene sequence: CDR1 MDHEN, CDR2 SYDVKM. This CDR3 is built from 13 residues. The CDR3 nucleotides read TGTGCCAGCAGTTTAGATGGGTTCTATGGCTACACTTTC. Its translation: CASSLDGFYGYTF.

V and J are TRBV20-1 and TRBJ2-1; tentative D call: TRBD2 (6 bases). The CDR3 length is 13 residues. The ends were cut back, 8 bases at V and 0 bases at J, with 11 bases in the middle. Germline V gene lookup returns CDR1 DFQATT and CDR2 SNEGSKA (reference sequence). The CDR3 sequence is CSSGLTSYNEQFF. In DNA form, the CDR3 reads TGCAGTTCTGGACTAACCTCCTACAATGAGCAGTTCTTC.

This clonotype was counted between two and nine times. The chain links TRBV4-3 to TRBJ2-7; the D is unclear. The CDR3 sequence is 14 residues long. V was pared by 1 base and J by 5 bases, with 12 bases between. The germline V gene has CDR1 LGHNA and CDR2 YSLEER. The CDR3 loop reads CASSQGLLEDEQYF. CDR3 coding DNA: TGCGCCAGCAGCCAAGGACTGCTTGAGGACGAGCAGTACTTC.

The count of this clonotype is one. This chain links TRBV24-1 with TRBJ2-1; a possible D gene is TRBD1 (5 bases). The CDR3 totals 12 residues. Per the germline V gene, CDR1 is KGHDR and CDR2 is SFDVKD. The V and J ends lost 9 bases and 6 bases respectively, with 11 bases between them. The CDR3 sequence is CATHKDTNEQFF. In nucleotides, the CDR3 is TGTGCCACCCACAAGGACACCAATGAGCAGTTCTTC.

The chain uses TRBV20-1 and TRBJ2-2, with D maybe TRBD1 (6 bases). The CDR3 has 13 residues. Germline loops: CDR1 DFQATT, CDR2 SNEGSKA (reference sequence). Trimming removed 5 bases from V and 6 bases from J, with 13 bases in between. This CDR3 reads CSAGNQGSGELFF. In nucleotides, the CDR3 is TGCAGTGCTGGAAACCAGGGGTCCGGGGAGCTGTTTTTT.

V and J are TRBV6-5 and TRBJ2-7; maybe TRBD1 (5 bases). The CDR3 is 14 residues long. V was shortened by 11 bases and J by 2 bases, with 19 bases between the two germline ends. Per the germline V gene, CDR1 is MNHEY and CDR2 is SVGAGI. CDR3 nucleotides: TGTGCCGACAGTAACAGGCCATTAACCTACGAGCAGTACTTC. As protein: CADSNRPLTYEQYF.

This clonotype was seen more than once but under ten times. This chain links TRBV20-1 with TRBJ2-7; tentative D call: TRBD2 (6 bases). The CDR3 sequence is 14 residues long. Germline assignment: CDR1 DFQATT and CDR2 SNEGSKA (reference sequence). V was pared by 6 bases and J by 1 base, with 16 bases between. The chain's CDR3 is CSALAGLPSYEQYF. DNA of the CDR3: TGCAGTGCCCTTGCCGGACTACCGTCCTACGAGCAGTACTTC.